This T cell receptor (beta chain) was identified during a study of post-analysis software for immune sequencing data. Study as a whole: Included courses were relapsing-remitting and secondary progressive multiple sclerosis; progressive-relapsing multiple sclerosis was also included.

This clonotype was recorded once. Its antigen is unidentified. The CDR3 sequence is 12 residues long. Germline V gene data show CDR1 as SNHLY and CDR2 as FYNNEI. V was pared by 4 bases and J by 13 bases, with 16 bases between. Unique molecular identifiers were present in the TCR beta cDNA libraries. TCRdb reprocessed the PCR reads with MiXCR, giving one entry per CDR3 protein. The sample contains hundreds of thousands of distinct CDR3 sequences, roughly 30% of which appear only once. Study findings and constraints: Patients had higher frequencies than controls of roughly five TRBV segments, including TRBV5-6, TRBV5-1 and TRBV20-1.

This clonotype was sampled from a girl aged 10-17 years with multiple sclerosis. The genes are TRBV2 and TRBJ1-1, with a weak D call TRBD1 (6 bases). The sequenced sample was blood. DNA for the CDR3: TGTGCCAGCAGTGGCCAGACAGGTGTAGGTTTCTTT. It yields the protein CASSGQTGVGFF.